This TCR beta chain stems from a study of blood T cell repertoires in COVID-19. Study summary: Sites across the United States, Italy and Spain contributed samples from acute and convalescent COVID-19.

Methods used by the authors: Counts of nucleated cells, estimated from reference gene primer amplification, were obtained. Sequencing used immunoSEQ multiplex PCR; TCRdb keeps in-frame clones, though not all of them. V and J calls and clone size are those listed in that table; D and trimming were worked out from the DNA. The sample has about 350,000 clones, around nine tenths seen once. V lost 4 bases and J lost 6, with 15 bases in between. Germline loops: CDR1 LGHNA, CDR2 YSLEER. The CDR3 totals 14 residues. This chain links TRBV4-3 with TRBJ1-1; D remains unclear. This sequence was found in a woman aged 18-35 years who had recovered from COVID-19. The sample consisted of peripheral blood. CDR3 amino acids: CASSPLIGSSEAFF. Written as DNA, the CDR3 is TGCGCCAGCAGCCCCCTGATTGGCTCGTCTGAAGCTTTCTTT.